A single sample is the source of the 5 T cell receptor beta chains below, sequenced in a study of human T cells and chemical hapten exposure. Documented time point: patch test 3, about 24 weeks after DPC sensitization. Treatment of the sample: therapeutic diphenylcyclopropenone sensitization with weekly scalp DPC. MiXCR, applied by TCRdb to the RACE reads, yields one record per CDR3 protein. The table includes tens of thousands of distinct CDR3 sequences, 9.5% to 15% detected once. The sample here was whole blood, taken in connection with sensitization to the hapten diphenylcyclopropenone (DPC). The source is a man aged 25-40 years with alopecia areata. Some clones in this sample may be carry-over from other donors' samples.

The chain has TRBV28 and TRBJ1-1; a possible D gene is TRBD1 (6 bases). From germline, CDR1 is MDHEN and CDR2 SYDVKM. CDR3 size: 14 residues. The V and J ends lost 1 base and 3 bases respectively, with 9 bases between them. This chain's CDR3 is CASSLSGHYTEAFF. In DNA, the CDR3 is TGTGCCAGCAGTTTATCGGGACACTACACTGAAGCTTTCTTT.

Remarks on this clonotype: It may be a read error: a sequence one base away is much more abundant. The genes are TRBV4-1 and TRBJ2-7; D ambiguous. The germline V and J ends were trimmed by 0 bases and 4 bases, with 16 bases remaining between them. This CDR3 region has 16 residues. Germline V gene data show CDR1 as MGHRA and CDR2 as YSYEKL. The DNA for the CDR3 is TGCGCCAGCAGCCAAGAGGTCCGGAGCCTCGCATACGAGCAGTACTTC. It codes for CASSQEVRSLAYEQYF.

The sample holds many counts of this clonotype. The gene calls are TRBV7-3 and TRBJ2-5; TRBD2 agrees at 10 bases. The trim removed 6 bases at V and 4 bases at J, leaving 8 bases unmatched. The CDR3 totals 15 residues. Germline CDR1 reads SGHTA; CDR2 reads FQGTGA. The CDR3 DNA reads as TGTGCCAGCAGTAGAGCAGCGGGGGGGCGAGAGACCCAGTACTTC. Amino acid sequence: CASSRAAGGRETQYF. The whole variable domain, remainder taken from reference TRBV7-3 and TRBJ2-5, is GAGVSQTPSNKVTEKGKYVELRCDPISGHTALYWYRQSLGQGPEFLIYFQGTGAADDSGLPNDRFFAVRPEGSVSTLKIQRTERGDSAVYLCASSRAAGGRETQYFGPGTRLLVL.

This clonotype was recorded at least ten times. CDR3 DNA sequence: TGTGCCAGCAGTCCACAGGGGGAGAATGAAAAACTGTTTTTT. As protein: CASSPQGENEKLFF. The chain recombines TRBV6-2 or TRBV6-3 with TRBJ1-4; 8 positions match TRBD1. The J segment lost 5 bases and the V segment lost 5 bases, leaving 4 bases of the junction unmatched. The CDR3 has 14 amino acids. CDR1 and CDR2 from the germline V gene are MNHEY and SVGEGT.

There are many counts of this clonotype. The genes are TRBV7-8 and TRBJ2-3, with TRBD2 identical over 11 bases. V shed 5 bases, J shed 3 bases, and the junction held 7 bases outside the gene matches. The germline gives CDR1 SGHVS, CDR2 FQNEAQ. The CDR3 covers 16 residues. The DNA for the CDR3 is TGTGCCAGCAGCCGTGCACTAGCGGGGGTTACAGATACGCAGTATTTT. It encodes CASSRALAGVTDTQYF.